The clone carrying this TCR beta chain was counted between two and nine times. The antigen is undetermined. The record originates from a study of graft-versus-host responses after intestinal transplantation. Germline CDR1 is MNHNS and CDR2 is SASEGT. Trimming at V came to 2 bases and at J to 2 bases, leaving 0 bases not matched to a gene. This CDR3 is built from 15 residues. The table came from immunoSEQ multiplex PCR; TCRdb's copy has only in-frame clones and leaves some out. This table holds 65,000 to 85,000 clones, around 87% found once. The rearrangement uses TRBV6-1 and TRBJ2-6; 7 bases map to TRBD1. The receptor's source is a human donor who was the organ donor for an intestinal transplant. Specimen: unstimulated CD8+ T cells sorted from spleen or lymph node cells, collected before transplant. The CDR3 DNA reads TGTGCCAGCAGTGAACAGGGGGCTGGGGCCAACGTCCTGACTTTC. Protein: CASSEQGAGANVLTF.